This entry lists 14 T cell receptor beta chains sequenced from one sample in a study of beta chain features in type 1 diabetes. Whole-study findings and limits: In every one of the four CD4+ subsets, TCRB CDR3s were moderately but significantly shorter in Type 1 diabetes patients.

The investigators reverse transcribed all of the isolated RNA, so they sequenced expressed TCRB transcripts. Libraries were prepared by immunoSEQ multiplex PCR; TCRdb keeps only in-frame clonotypes and omits some of them. The data show some 110,000 clones, roughly 15% seen once. These receptors lack a known antigen. The sequencing input was central memory CD4+ T cells from blood. These receptors all come from a young man with type 1 diabetes.

This clone was found a few times. The chain is built from TRBV5-1 and TRBJ1-2; D call uncertain. The CDR3 is 12 amino acids. CDR1 is SGHRS, CDR2 YFSETQ, per germline. Trimming removed 2 bases at V and 7 bases at J, with 9 bases between. The chain's CDR3 is CASSLDDGGYTF. In DNA form, the CDR3 reads TGCGCCAGCAGCTTAGATGATGGTGGCTACACCTTC.

This clone appeared a few times. This chain links TRBV27 with TRBJ1-5; D is unresolved. This CDR3 spans 14 amino acids. CDR1 MNHEY and CDR2 SMNVEV come from the germline V gene (reference sequence). Between the trimmed V and J ends, which lost 7 bases and 0 bases, there was a span of 10 bases. The CDR3 loop reads CASKGFDSNQPQHF. Here the CDR3 DNA reads TGTGCCAGCAAGGGTTTTGATAGCAATCAGCCCCAGCATTTT.

The chain links TRBV7-2 to TRBJ2-7; D assignment may be TRBD1 or TRBD2 (5 bases each). V gave up 4 bases and J gave up 3 bases, with 13 bases separating them. CDR1 is SGHTA and CDR2 is FQGNSA in the germline V gene. There are 14 residues in the CDR3. CDR3 DNA: TGTGCCAGCAGCTCGAGCCGGGACGGCTACGAGCAGTACTTC. Translating gives CASSSSRDGYEQYF.

In regard to this clone: This may be a read error: a much more frequent sequence differs by one nucleotide. Other DNA sequences in this specimen translate into the identical CDR3. CDR3 protein: CSVQPTGHSYEQYF. CDR3 DNA: TGCAGCGTGCAACCGACAGGGCACTCCTACGAGCAGTACTTC. The chain joins TRBV29-1 to TRBJ2-7; the match to TRBD1 covers 7 bases. The CDR3 has 14 residues. V lost 6 bases, J lost 0 bases, and 8 bases stayed unmatched. Germline CDR1 SQVTM, CDR2 ANQGSEA.

This clone has more than one count but fewer than ten. The CDR3 protein is CAWSLSRSSYNEQFF. The CDR3 DNA sequence: TGTGCCTGGAGTTTGAGCAGGAGCTCCTACAATGAGCAGTTCTTC. This chain links TRBV30 with TRBJ2-1; no reliable D call. Per germline, CDR1 GTSNPN and CDR2 SVGIG (reference sequence). The length of the CDR3 is 15 residues. The V end lost 2 bases, the J end lost 0 bases, and 11 bases lay between the germline ends.

The rearrangement links TRBV7-2 to TRBJ1-1; D gene uncertain. This CDR3 has 13 amino acids. Germline CDR1 reads SGHTA; CDR2 reads FQGNSA. Trimming shortened V by 5 bases and J by 1 base, and 8 bases separated the two germline ends. The CDR3 spells CASSHGGNTEAFF. The CDR3 DNA sequence: TGTGCCAGCAGCCACGGAGGGAACACTGAAGCTTTCTTT.

In this sample, this clone turned up a few times. The chain is built from TRBV4-3 and TRBJ2-5; D is uncertain. V gave up 1 base and J gave up 4 bases, with 10 bases separating them. This CDR3 has 14 residues. The germline gives CDR1 LGHNA, CDR2 YSLEER. CDR3 bases: TGCGCCAGCAGCCAAGTAGAAGGGCGAGAGACCCAGTACTTC. This gives the protein CASSQVEGRETQYF.

With respect to this clone: This may be a read error, as it is one base from a much larger clone. Within the sample, other DNA sequences also encode this same CDR3. The chain employs TRBV9 and TRBJ2-3; no firm D call. V was pared by 3 bases and J by 2 bases, with 4 bases between. Germline V gives CDR1 SGDLS, CDR2 YYNGEE. The CDR3 sequence is 12 residues long. The CDR3: CASSAYTDTQYF. The CDR3 region has the DNA TGTGCCAGCAGCGCATACACAGATACGCAGTATTTT.

V is TRBV7-9 and J is TRBJ2-5; D might be TRBD1 (5 bases). CDR3 length: 15 residues. The germline V gene has CDR1 SEHNR and CDR2 FQNEAQ (reference sequence). The germline V and J ends were trimmed by 3 bases and 5 bases, with 16 bases remaining between them. The chain's CDR3 is CASSFPQGIKETQYF. CDR3 DNA sequence: TGTGCCAGCAGCTTCCCGCAGGGTATCAAGGAGACCCAGTACTTC.

V is TRBV6-5 and J is TRBJ2-1; 9 bases agree with TRBD2. The CDR3 covers 15 residues. The trim removed 6 bases at V and 1 base at J, leaving 4 bases unmatched. The V gene's germline CDR1 is MNHEY and CDR2 SVGAGI. The CDR3 loop reads CASRLAGSSYNEQFF. In DNA form, the CDR3 reads TGTGCCAGCAGGCTAGCGGGGTCGTCCTACAATGAGCAGTTCTTC.

This clone was found many times. The chain has TRBV29-1 and TRBJ1-2; tentatively, D is TRBD1 (5 bases). The CDR3 runs to 15 residues. The germline V gene encodes CDR1 SQVTM and CDR2 ANQGSEA. The ends were cut back, 0 bases at V and 7 bases at J, with 18 bases in the middle. For the CDR3, the DNA is TGCAGCGTTGAAGATCCTCGGACAAGAGTCTCTGGCTACACCTTC. It yields the protein CSVEDPRTRVSGYTF.

About this clone itself: Within the sample, other DNA sequences also encode this same CDR3. This chain connects TRBV4-3 to TRBJ2-5; D perhaps matches TRBD2 (6 bases). Germline CDR1 LGHNA, CDR2 YSLEER. V gave up 1 base and J gave up 2 bases, with 14 bases separating them. The CDR3 runs to 16 residues. CDR3 sequence (DNA): TGCGCCAGCAGCCAAGCCGCCGGGGGAACTCAAGAGACCCAGTACTTC. As protein: CASSQAAGGTQETQYF.

About this clone: Other DNA sequences in this specimen translate into the identical CDR3. The chain couples TRBV29-1 to TRBJ1-2; D possibly corresponds to TRBD1 (6 bases). The CDR3 sequence is 13 residues long. Trimming stripped 5 bases from V and 8 bases from J, with 18 bases between. The V gene's germline CDR1 is SQVTM and CDR2 ANQGSEA. The CDR3 sequence: CSVLPQGQGGYTF. The CDR3 coding sequence is TGCAGCGTTCTTCCCCAGGGTCAGGGGGGCTACACCTTC.

The chain recombines TRBV27 with TRBJ2-5; D is perhaps TRBD2 (6 bases). Per germline, CDR1 MNHEY and CDR2 SMNVEV (reference sequence). Trimming took 9 bases from V and 2 from J, leaving 13 bases between them. CDR3 length: 13 amino acids. The CDR3 DNA reads as TGTGCCAGTAGGAGGGCGGATCAAGAGACCCAGTACTTC. It translates to CASRRADQETQYF.